This T cell receptor beta chain appears in the sequencing data of a study of T-cell reconstitution after alpha-beta-depleted transplantation in children. Preparation of the TCRbeta library was carried out with unique molecular identifiers. TCRdb recomputed calls from the PCR reads with MiXCR, one row per CDR3 protein. The repertoire holds 550,000 to 600,000 distinct CDR3 sequences, 23% seen once, with about 14% in the top ten. This clonotype was counted between two and nine times. Germline V gene sequence: CDR1 DFQATT, CDR2 SNEGSKA (reference sequence). The CDR3 extends over 18 amino acids. J gave up 7 bases and V 0 bases, and 16 bases lay outside the gene matches.

This receptor was identified in a boy under two years old who had a stem cell transplant for acute myeloid leukemia, so the T cells may come from the graft donor. This specimen consisted of PBMCs, mostly from graft donor cells, obtained 360 days after TCRalphabeta/CD19-depleted stem cell transplant. The rearrangement links TRBV20-1 to TRBJ2-1; 9 positions agree with TRBD2. The CDR3 DNA sequence: TGCAGTGCTAGAGAAGGCTTGGGAAAGGGCGGGGGGGGTAATGAGCAGTTCTTC. Encoded protein: CSAREGLGKGGGGNEQFF.